This TCR beta chain emerged from a study of blood T cell repertoires in COVID-19. Clones were read by immunoSEQ multiplex PCR, and TCRdb kept only the in-frame ones, dropping some. This sample carries 44,000 or so clones, roughly 83% of them seen once, and the ten largest clones take about 4.1%. In germline, CDR1 is MNHEY, CDR2 SVGEGT. CDR3 size: 15 residues. With 0 bases clipped from V and 1 base from J, the junction kept 3 bases outside the gene matches. The receptor comes from a middle-aged man with active COVID-19. The chain carries TRBV6-2 or TRBV6-3 and TRBJ2-7; TRBD1 matches at 7 bases. Sequenced input: peripheral blood. CDR3 bases: TGTGCCAGCAGTTACTCGACAGGGTTTTCCTACGAGCAGTACTTC. Translating gives CASSYSTGFSYEQYF.